This TCR beta chain was retrieved from a study of CD8+ T cells in alopecia areata. Study summary: Administration of oral tofacitinib to treated patients was at 5 to 10 mg twice daily. Using the percentage of affected scalp area, treated patients' severity was scored. Dosing spanned 6 to 18 months on tofacitinib, then 6 months off drug.

Treatment of the sample: oral pan-JAK inhibitor, 5-10 mg twice daily. Overall study results and limits: Lesional tissue from the scalp (especially in alopecia totalis/universalis) showed higher clonality than normal scalp.

About this clone itself: Its specificity is unknown.

Once RNA had been extracted, it was reverse transcribed into cDNA to act as the sequencing template. The table came from immunoSEQ multiplex PCR; TCRdb's copy has only in-frame clones and leaves some out. The sample contains approximately 100,000 clones, about nine tenths of which appear only once. The length of the CDR3 is 14 residues. Per the germline V gene, CDR1 is SGHVS and CDR2 is FQNEAQ. Between the trimmed V and J ends, which lost 1 base and 6 bases, there was a span of 9 bases. The material sequenced was CD8+ T cells sorted from blood, taken at approximately week 31, from a patient treated with tofacitinib. This TCR came from a human donor with alopecia areata. This sequence joins TRBV7-8 and TRBJ2-2; D is uncertain. The CDR3 reads CASSLESLAGELFF. CDR3 sequence (DNA): TGTGCCAGCAGCTTAGAATCTCTGGCCGGGGAGCTGTTTTTT.